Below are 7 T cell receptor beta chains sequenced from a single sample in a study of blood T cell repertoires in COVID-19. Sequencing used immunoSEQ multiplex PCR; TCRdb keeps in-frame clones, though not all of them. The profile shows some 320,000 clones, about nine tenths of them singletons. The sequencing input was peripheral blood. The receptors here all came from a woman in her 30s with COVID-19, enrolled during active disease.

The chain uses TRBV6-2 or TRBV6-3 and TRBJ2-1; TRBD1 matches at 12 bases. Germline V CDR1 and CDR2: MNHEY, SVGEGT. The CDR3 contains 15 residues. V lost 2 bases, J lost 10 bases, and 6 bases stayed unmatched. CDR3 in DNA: TGTGCCAGCAGTTACCGGGACAGGGGGCTAGGGGAGCAGTTCTTC. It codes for CASSYRDRGLGEQFF.

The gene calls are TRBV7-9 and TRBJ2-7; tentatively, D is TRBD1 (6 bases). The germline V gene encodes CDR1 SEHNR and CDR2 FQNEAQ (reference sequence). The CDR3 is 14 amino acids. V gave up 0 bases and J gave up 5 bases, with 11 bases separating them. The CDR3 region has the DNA TGTGCCAGCAGCTTAGCTGGGACAACTCACGAGCAGTACTTC. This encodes CASSLAGTTHEQYF.

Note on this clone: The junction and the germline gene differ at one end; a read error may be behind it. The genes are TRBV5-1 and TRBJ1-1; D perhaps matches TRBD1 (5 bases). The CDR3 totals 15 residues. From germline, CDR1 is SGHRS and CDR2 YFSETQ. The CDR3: CASSSTAGLNIEAFF. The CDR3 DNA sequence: TGCGCCAGCAGCTCGACAGCCGGGTTGAACATTGAAGCTTTCTTT.

In nucleotides, the CDR3 is TGTGCCATCAGTGAGAGGACTACCTCGCAGTTCTTC. The encoded protein is CAISERTTSQFF. This chain links TRBV10-3 with TRBJ2-1; weak D call: TRBD2 (6 bases). The CDR3 is made up of 12 amino acids. Trimming stripped 2 bases from V and 12 bases from J, with 11 bases between. From germline, CDR1 is ENHRY and CDR2 SYGVKD.

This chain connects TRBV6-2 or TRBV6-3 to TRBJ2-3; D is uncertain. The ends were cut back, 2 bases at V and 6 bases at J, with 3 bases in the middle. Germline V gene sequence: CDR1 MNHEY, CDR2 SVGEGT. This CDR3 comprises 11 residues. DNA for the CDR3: TGTGCCAGCAGTTACCCGGATACGCAGTATTTT. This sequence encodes CASSYPDTQYF.

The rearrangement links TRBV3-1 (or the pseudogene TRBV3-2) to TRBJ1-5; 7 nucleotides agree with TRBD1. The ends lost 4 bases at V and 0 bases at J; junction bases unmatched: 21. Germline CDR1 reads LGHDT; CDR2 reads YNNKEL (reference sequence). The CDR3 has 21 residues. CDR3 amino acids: CASSPEGQTELPPYSNQPQHF. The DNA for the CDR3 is TGTGCCAGCAGCCCTGAGGGACAGACCGAACTCCCCCCTTATAGCAATCAGCCCCAGCATTTT.

For the CDR3, the DNA is TGCAGCGTTGAGGAGGGGGCGGGAACAGATACGCAGTATTTT. It specifies CSVEEGAGTDTQYF. The chain is built from TRBV29-1 and TRBJ2-3; the D gene is possibly TRBD1 (7 bases). Between the trimmed V and J ends, which lost 3 bases and 3 bases, there was a span of 13 bases. The CDR3 covers 14 residues. CDR1 and CDR2 from the germline V gene are SQVTM and ANQGSEA.